This paragraph covers one TCR beta chain sequence. A sample-barcoded 5' primer and a J-beta primer mix were used in a second PCR of roughly 7 to 11 cycles. TCRdb reanalysed the 5' RACE reads using MiXCR and keeps one entry per CDR3 protein. The sample yields about 1.7 million distinct CDR3 sequences, roughly 28% seen once. The V segment lost 3 bases and the J segment 5 bases; nucleotides outside the gene matches: 4. Germline values: CDR1 LNHDA, CDR2 SQIVND (reference sequence). The CDR3 runs to 14 residues. These data belong to a study of blood T cells in healthy people across ages. The chain uses TRBV19 and TRBJ2-5; 9 bases match TRBD1. The sequence was obtained from a woman aged 25 to 39 in good health. Specimen: blood. The CDR3 here is CASSMDRGGETQYF. The CDR3 nucleotides are TGTGCCAGTAGTATGGACAGGGGAGGCGAGACCCAGTACTTC.